A selection of T cell receptor beta chains follows, all from one sample in a study of tumor-infiltrating lymphocytes in localized non-small cell lung cancer. Clones were read by immunoSEQ multiplex PCR, and TCRdb kept only the in-frame ones, dropping some. The top ten hold 12% of the sample, which has thousands of clones, roughly 74% seen once. Sequenced material: lung tumor tissue. All receptors come from a human donor with non-small cell lung cancer. CDR3s include the opening cysteine and the closing phenylalanine or tryptophan. D genes are given only for firm matches. A clone size is listed for some rows: how often the clone was seen (once, few, many), or a class if it is expanded.

abundance	d_gene	v_gene	j_gene	CDR3aa	CDR3nt
medium-sized	.	TRBV4-1	TRBJ2-2	CASSRMDSNTGELFF	TGCGCCAGCAGCCGGATGGACAGTAACACCGGGGAGCTGTTTTTT
.	.	TRBV21-1	TRBJ1-5	CASSKGQNQPQHF	TGTGCCAGCAGCAAGGGACAAAATCAGCCCCAGCATTTT
.	.	TRBV28	TRBJ2-5	CASSTQGRETQYF	TGTGCCAGCAGCACACAGGGGAGGGAGACCCAGTACTTC
.	.	TRBV7-9	TRBJ2-1	CASSPQGSNEQFF	TGTGCCAGCAGCCCCCAAGGTTCGAATGAGCAGTTCTTC
.	.	TRBV7-9	TRBJ2-2	CASSLVANTGELFF	TGTGCCAGCAGCTTGGTCGCGAACACCGGGGAGCTGTTTTTT
once	.	TRBV5-4	TRBJ2-3	CALSPGADYTDTQYF	TGTGCCCTCAGCCCCGGCGCAGACTACACAGATACGCAGTATTTT
.	.	TRBV13	TRBJ1-1	CASSLGSGIEAFF	TGTGCCAGCAGCCTGGGCAGTGGAATTGAAGCTTTCTTT
few	.	TRBV5-1	TRBJ2-2	CASSLGQVNTGELFF	TGCGCCAGCAGCTTGGGGCAGGTGAACACCGGGGAGCTGTTTTTT
.	TRBD2	TRBV5-1	TRBJ2-1	CASSPNTLAGGPNEQFF	TGCGCCAGCAGCCCGAATACTTTAGCGGGGGGGCCTAATGAGCAGTTCTTC
once	.	TRBV6-1	TRBJ2-6	CASSEHPSGANVLTF	TGTGCCAGCAGTGAGCACCCTTCTGGGGCCAACGTCCTGACTTTC
.	.	TRBV5-5	TRBJ2-7	CASSSWDGYEQYF	TGTGCCAGCAGCTCATGGGACGGATACGAGCAGTACTTC
.	TRBD2	TRBV7-2	TRBJ2-7	CASSLGGGAGGLSYEQYF	TGTGCCAGCAGCTTAGGAGGGGGAGCGGGAGGCCTCTCCTACGAGCAGTACTTC
.	.	TRBV7-9	TRBJ1-1	CASSLDLNTEAFF	TGTGCCAGCAGCTTAGATTTGAACACTGAAGCTTTCTTT
.	.	TRBV7-6	TRBJ2-7	CASSLGHLSYEQYF	TGTGCCAGCAGCCTCGGACATCTCTCCTACGAGCAGTACTTC
once	.	TRBV2	TRBJ2-1	CASNPGGSYNEQFF	TGTGCCAGCAACCCCGGAGGATCCTACAATGAGCAGTTCTTC
.	TRBD1	TRBV27	TRBJ1-1	CASSQGQGAANTEAFF	TGTGCCAGCAGCCAAGGACAGGGGGCGGCGAACACTGAAGCTTTCTTT
once	.	TRBV7-2	TRBJ1-1	CASSRNMNTEAFF	TGTGCCAGCAGCAGAAATATGAACACTGAAGCTTTCTTT
.	.	TRBV19	TRBJ2-7	CASSRGPWGYEQYF	TGTGCCAGTAGTAGAGGACCCTGGGGGTACGAGCAGTACTTC
.	.	TRBV30	TRBJ1-1	CAWSVPGSAEAFF	TGTGCCTGGAGTGTACCGGGATCGGCTGAAGCTTTCTTT
.	.	TRBV10-2	TRBJ1-2	CASTDIGDGYTF	TGCGCCAGCACGGACATCGGAGATGGCTACACCTTC
once	.	TRBV7-9	TRBJ2-1	CASRSQGMGVNEQFF	TGTGCCAGCAGGTCCCAAGGGATGGGAGTAAATGAGCAGTTCTTC
.	.	TRBV2	TRBJ2-5	CASSQGLAPYQETQYF	TGTGCCAGCAGTCAGGGTCTAGCGCCGTACCAAGAGACCCAGTACTTC
medium-sized	.	TRBV10-2	TRBJ2-4	CASTTSGGIQYF	TGCGCCAGCACTACCTCCGGGGGAATTCAGTACTTC
few	.	TRBV11-2	TRBJ2-7	CASSRPPGLGYEQYF	TGTGCCAGCAGCCGTCCACCGGGACTGGGCTACGAGCAGTACTTC
.	.	TRBV19	TRBJ1-5	CASSIALVEQPQHF	TGTGCCAGTAGTATAGCCCTGGTCGAACAGCCCCAGCATTTT
.	.	TRBV6-5	TRBJ1-5	CASNRKGGNQPQHF	TGTGCCAGCAACCGTAAGGGCGGCAATCAGCCCCAGCATTTT
.	TRBD2	TRBV4-2	TRBJ2-7	CASSQSPLGLAAFEQYF	TGTGCCAGCAGCCAATCCCCCCTGGGACTAGCGGCGTTCGAGCAGTACTTC
.	.	TRBV7-9	TRBJ1-1	CASSLVGPANEAFF	TGTGCCAGCAGCTTAGTTGGCCCAGCTAATGAAGCTTTCTTT
.	TRBD1	TRBV7-8	TRBJ1-1	CATARGRWGEGGDMNTEAFF	TGTGCCACCGCCAGGGGGCGTTGGGGTGAGGGAGGAGATATGAACACTGAAGCTTTCTTT